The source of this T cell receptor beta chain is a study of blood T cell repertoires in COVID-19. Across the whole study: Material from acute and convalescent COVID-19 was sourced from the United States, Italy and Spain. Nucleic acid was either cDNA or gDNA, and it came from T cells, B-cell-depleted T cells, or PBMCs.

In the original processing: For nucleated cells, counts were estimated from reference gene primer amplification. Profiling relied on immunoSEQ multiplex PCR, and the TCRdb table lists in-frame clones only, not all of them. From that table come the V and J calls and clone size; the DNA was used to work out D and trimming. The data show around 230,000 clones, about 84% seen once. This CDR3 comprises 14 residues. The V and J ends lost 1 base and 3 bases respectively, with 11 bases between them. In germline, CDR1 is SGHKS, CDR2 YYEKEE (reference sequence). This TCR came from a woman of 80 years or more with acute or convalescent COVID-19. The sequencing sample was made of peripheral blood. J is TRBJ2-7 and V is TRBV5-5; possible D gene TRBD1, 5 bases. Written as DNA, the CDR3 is TGTGCCAGCAGCTTGCAGGGCTTAGGCTACGAGCAGTACTTC. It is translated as CASSLQGLGYEQYF.